This T cell receptor (beta chain) originates from a study of shared clonotypes between healthy human individuals. Note on this clone: The antigen remains undetermined.

Study results and limitations: Roughly 5% of naive CD4 clonotypes were shared across several donors. Having only a few donors restricted how much genetic and exposure-history diversity was captured.

The DNA input per sorted-subset replicate PCR was about 190 ng, corresponding to around 28,000 T cell genomes. Clones were read by immunoSEQ multiplex PCR, and TCRdb kept only the in-frame ones, dropping some. The data show under 850,000 clones, 85% to 95% seen once. The V and J ends lost 1 base and 4 bases respectively, with 16 bases between them. The CDR3 has 16 residues. Germline CDR1 MGHRA, CDR2 YSYEKL. CD45RO negativity and positive selection for CCR7 defined naive CD8 cells, a population that excluded terminally differentiated effector memory CD45RA+ cells. The study drew its donors from healthy HIV-negative adults without recent acute infections or vaccinations.

The rearrangement joins TRBV4-1 to TRBJ1-2, with D tentatively TRBD1 (5 bases). The sequence came from a man younger than 45 in good health. The specimen was naive CD8+ T cells sorted from blood. CDR3 residues: CASSQALVGVSYGYTF. CDR3 nucleotide sequence: TGCGCCAGCAGCCAAGCCCTGGTAGGGGTTTCCTATGGCTACACCTTC.